Listed below are T cell receptor beta chains from one sample, sequenced in a study of shared clonotypes between healthy human individuals. Assay used: immunoSEQ multiplex PCR; TCRdb lists only in-frame clones, some missing. The sample contains approximately 2.5 million clones, approximately 94% of which appear only once. The source material was naive CD4+ T cells sorted from blood. These receptors originate from a man younger than 35 in good health. Both conserved end residues are part of each CDR3. A D gene is named only where the DNA matches it firmly. Size is stated for part of the rows, as once, few or many counts, or as a class when the clone is expanded.

D: TRBD1
size: .
J: TRBJ2-1
V: TRBV2
CDR3: CASSVRRQGGILSSYNEQFF
DNA: TGTGCCAGCAGTGTAAGACGACAGGGGGGAATTTTGAGCTCCTACAATGAGCAGTTCTTC

D: .
size: .
J: TRBJ2-3
V: TRBV2
CDR3: CASSGFSRVTDTQYF
DNA: TGTGCCAGCAGTGGGTTCTCGCGGGTCACAGATACGCAGTATTTT

D: .
size: .
J: TRBJ2-1
V: TRBV27
CDR3: CASSPVSAGNNEQFF
DNA: TGTGCCAGCAGCCCCGTCTCAGCTGGCAACAATGAGCAGTTCTTC

D: .
size: .
J: TRBJ1-2
V: TRBV6-5
CDR3: CASSRQVGYGYTF
DNA: TGTGCCAGCAGCCGACAGGTCGGCTATGGCTACACCTTC

D: .
size: .
J: TRBJ1-6
V: TRBV6-6
CDR3: CASRDMSSYNSPLHF
DNA: TGTGCCAGCAGAGACATGAGCTCCTATAATTCACCCCTCCACTTT

D: .
size: .
J: TRBJ1-1
V: TRBV6-5
CDR3: CASSYFEDTEAFF
DNA: TGTGCCAGCAGTTACTTCGAGGATACTGAAGCTTTCTTT

D: .
size: .
J: TRBJ2-3
V: TRBV6-1
CDR3: CASIFPLGDTQYF
DNA: TGTGCCAGCATATTCCCTCTCGGAGATACGCAGTATTTT

D: .
size: .
J: TRBJ2-5
V: TRBV2
CDR3: CASSEGAGAQETQYF
DNA: TGTGCCAGCAGTGAAGGTGCCGGGGCCCAAGAGACCCAGTACTTC

D: TRBD1
size: .
J: TRBJ1-2
V: TRBV30
CDR3: CAWTVGGTGKNYGYTF
DNA: TGTGCCTGGACCGTGGGGGGGACAGGGAAGAACTATGGCTACACCTTC

D: .
size: .
J: TRBJ2-3
V: TRBV9
CDR3: CASSVDLGDTQYF
DNA: TGTGCCAGCAGCGTAGACCTGGGAGATACGCAGTATTTT

D: .
size: .
J: TRBJ2-1
V: TRBV23-1
CDR3: CASSPKRAGPYNEQFF
DNA: TGCGCCAGCAGTCCCAAGCGGGCGGGTCCCTACAATGAGCAGTTCTTC

D: .
size: .
J: TRBJ2-3
V: TRBV19
CDR3: CASTNWGETDTQYF
DNA: TGTGCCAGTACAAATTGGGGGGAGACAGATACGCAGTATTTT

D: .
size: .
J: TRBJ2-1
V: TRBV9
CDR3: CASSAYESNYNEQFF
DNA: TGTGCCAGCAGCGCGTACGAGAGTAATTACAATGAGCAGTTCTTC

D: .
size: .
J: TRBJ1-2
V: TRBV7-2
CDR3: CASSLYNSDGYTF
DNA: TGTGCCAGCAGCTTATACAATTCGGACGGCTACACCTTC

D: .
size: once
J: TRBJ2-4
V: TRBV5-5
CDR3: CASSLGGADIQYF
DNA: TGTGCCAGCAGCTTGGGAGGGGCGGACATTCAGTACTTC

D: .
size: .
J: TRBJ1-1
V: TRBV7-2
CDR3: CASSLKGLNTEAFF
DNA: TGTGCCAGCAGCTTAAAAGGGTTGAACACTGAAGCTTTCTTT

D: .
size: .
J: TRBJ2-3
V: TRBV2
CDR3: CASRLTDASDTQYF
DNA: TGTGCCAGCAGGCTCACGGACGCCTCAGATACGCAGTATTTT

D: .
size: .
J: TRBJ2-5
V: TRBV28
CDR3: CASSWVGETQYF
DNA: TGTGCCAGCAGTTGGGTGGGTGAGACCCAGTACTTC

D: .
size: .
J: TRBJ2-3
V: TRBV7-9
CDR3: CASSLSISVDTQYF
DNA: TGTGCCAGCAGCCTCAGTATCTCGGTAGATACGCAGTATTTT

D: .
size: .
J: TRBJ2-5
V: TRBV28
CDR3: CANPGWRETQYF
DNA: TGTGCCAATCCCGGGTGGAGAGAGACCCAGTACTTC

D: .
size: .
J: TRBJ1-4
V: TRBV29-1
CDR3: CSATQGKGEKLFF
DNA: TGCAGCGCTACCCAGGGGAAGGGGGAAAAACTGTTTTTT

D: .
size: .
J: TRBJ2-7
V: TRBV19
CDR3: CAIRTQYLSGQYEQYF
DNA: TGTGCCATCCGGACACAGTACTTAAGTGGGCAATACGAGCAGTACTTC

D: .
size: few
J: TRBJ2-2
V: TRBV19
CDR3: CASSIVQAFSNTGELFF
DNA: TGTGCCAGTAGTATAGTACAGGCCTTTTCCAACACCGGGGAGCTGTTTTTT

D: .
size: once
J: TRBJ2-3
V: TRBV5-4
CDR3: CASSFAGELDTQYF
DNA: TGTGCCAGCAGCTTCGCAGGTGAATTAGATACGCAGTATTTT

D: .
size: .
J: TRBJ1-3
V: TRBV9
CDR3: CASSVASYGPGNTIYF
DNA: TGTGCCAGCAGCGTAGCAAGCTATGGTCCTGGAAACACCATATATTTT

D: TRBD2
size: .
J: TRBJ2-1
V: TRBV9
CDR3: CASSVAGGPGEQFF
DNA: TGTGCCAGCAGCGTAGCGGGAGGGCCGGGTGAGCAGTTCTTC

D: TRBD1
size: .
J: TRBJ1-4
V: TRBV2
CDR3: CASGRDRAGEKLFF
DNA: TGTGCCAGCGGGAGGGACAGAGCGGGCGAAAAACTGTTTTTT

D: .
size: .
J: TRBJ2-1
V: TRBV6-4
CDR3: CASRSSALGPGEQFF
DNA: TGTGCCAGCAGATCGTCGGCGCTAGGCCCGGGTGAGCAGTTCTTC

D: .
size: once
J: TRBJ2-5
V: TRBV12-5
CDR3: CASALGGQETQYF
DNA: TGTGCTAGTGCCCTCGGCGGACAAGAGACCCAGTACTTC

D: .
size: .
J: TRBJ2-3
V: TRBV19
CDR3: CASSISQITDTQYF
DNA: TGTGCCAGTAGTATTTCCCAGATCACAGATACGCAGTATTTT

D: .
size: .
J: TRBJ1-1
V: TRBV28
CDR3: CASSFGRRAEAFF
DNA: TGTGCCAGCAGTTTTGGTAGGAGGGCTGAAGCTTTCTTT

D: TRBD1
size: .
J: TRBJ1-1
V: TRBV5-1
CDR3: CASSLGGTGIEETEAFF
DNA: TGCGCCAGCAGCTTGGGAGGGACAGGGATAGAGGAAACTGAAGCTTTCTTT

D: .
size: few
J: TRBJ1-2
V: TRBV6-5
CDR3: CASSYSGWSSNYGYTF
DNA: TGTGCCAGCAGTTACTCGGGCTGGTCATCAAACTATGGCTACACCTTC

D: .
size: .
J: TRBJ2-3
V: TRBV4-1
CDR3: CASSQARLTDTQYF
DNA: TGCGCCAGCAGCCAAGCCCGGCTCACAGATACGCAGTATTTT

D: .
size: .
J: TRBJ2-7
V: TRBV6-5
CDR3: CASRPPGGEQYF
DNA: TGTGCCAGCAGACCCCCAGGGGGGGAGCAGTACTTC

D: TRBD1
size: .
J: TRBJ1-6
V: TRBV4-1
CDR3: CASSQGQGLHF
DNA: TGCGCCAGCAGCCAAGGACAGGGGCTCCACTTT

D: .
size: few
J: TRBJ2-3
V: TRBV10-3
CDR3: CAIGALTDTQYF
DNA: TGTGCCATCGGGGCCCTCACAGATACGCAGTATTTT

D: .
size: .
J: TRBJ2-7
V: TRBV2
CDR3: CASSEGGRWIASYEQYF
DNA: TGTGCCAGCAGTGAAGGGGGCCGATGGATTGCCTCCTACGAGCAGTACTTC

D: TRBD1
size: .
J: TRBJ2-7
V: TRBV6-1
CDR3: CASSEQGQGPYEQYF
DNA: TGTGCCAGCAGTGAACAGGGACAGGGGCCTTACGAGCAGTACTTC

D: .
size: .
J: TRBJ2-2
V: TRBV6-5
CDR3: CASSYSLSNTGELFF
DNA: TGTGCCAGCAGTTACTCGTTGTCGAACACCGGGGAGCTGTTTTTT